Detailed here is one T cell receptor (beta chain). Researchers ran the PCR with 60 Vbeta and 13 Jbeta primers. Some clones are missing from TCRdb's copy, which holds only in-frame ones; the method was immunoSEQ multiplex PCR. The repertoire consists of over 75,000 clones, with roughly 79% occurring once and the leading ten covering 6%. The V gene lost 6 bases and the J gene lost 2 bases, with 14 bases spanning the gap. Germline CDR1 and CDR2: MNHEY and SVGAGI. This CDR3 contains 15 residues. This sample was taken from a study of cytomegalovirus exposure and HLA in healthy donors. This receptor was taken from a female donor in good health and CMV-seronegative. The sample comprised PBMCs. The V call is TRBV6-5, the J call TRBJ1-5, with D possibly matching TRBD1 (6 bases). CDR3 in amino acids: CASSSVGAGNQPQHF. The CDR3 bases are TGTGCCAGCAGCTCGGTGGGGGCCGGCAATCAGCCCCAGCATTTT.